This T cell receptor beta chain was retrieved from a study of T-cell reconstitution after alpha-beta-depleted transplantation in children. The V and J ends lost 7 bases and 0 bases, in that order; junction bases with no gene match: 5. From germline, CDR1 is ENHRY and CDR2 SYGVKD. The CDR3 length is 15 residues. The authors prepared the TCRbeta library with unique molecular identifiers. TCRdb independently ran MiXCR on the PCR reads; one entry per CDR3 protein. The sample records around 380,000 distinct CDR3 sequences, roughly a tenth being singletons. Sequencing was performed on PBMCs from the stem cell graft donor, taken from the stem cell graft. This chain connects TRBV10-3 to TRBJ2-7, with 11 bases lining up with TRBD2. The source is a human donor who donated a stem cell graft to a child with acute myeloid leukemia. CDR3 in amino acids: CAIKGTSGYSYEQYF. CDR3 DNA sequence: TGTGCCATCAAGGGGACTAGCGGATACTCCTACGAGCAGTACTTC.